This TCR beta chain was recovered during a study of shared clonotypes between healthy human individuals. Study summary: A couple of women and a few men aged 18 to 49 served as donors.

It was into CD45RA+ naive and CD45RA-negative memory subsets that the CD4+ cells were split. Germline CDR1 and CDR2: SGHTA and FQGNSA. V was cut by 5 bases and J by 2 bases, with 13 bases left in between. This CDR3 has 15 amino acids. The method was immunoSEQ multiplex PCR; TCRdb's version includes in-frame clones alone and lacks a portion of them. The sample records 2 million to 2.5 million clones, 85% to 95% being singletons. The receptor's source is a man younger than 30 in good health. The V gene is TRBV7-2, the J gene TRBJ1-5; D is undetermined. The source material was naive CD4+ T cells sorted from blood. Subset: CD45RA+ positively selected. The CDR3 region is CASSPAAKGNQPQHF. The CDR3 DNA follows: TGTGCCAGCAGCCCAGCGGCTAAGGGCAATCAGCCCCAGCATTTT.